This passage covers 29 T cell receptor beta chains from one sample sequenced in a study of neoadjuvant nivolumab and ipilimumab in lung cancer. Sequenced by immunoSEQ multiplex PCR; TCRdb stores in-frame clones only, minus some. Among approximately 2,800 clones listed, approximately 88% were seen once. The sample in question was tumor tissue, obtained after neoadjuvant nivolumab, alone or with ipilimumab, at or shortly before surgery. These receptors came from an adult with non-small cell lung cancer.

The table lists this clone with a count of one. This chain connects TRBV27 to TRBJ1-5; D not resolved. Germline CDR1 reads MNHEY; CDR2 reads SMNVEV (reference sequence). The CDR3 consists of 14 residues. Trimming took off 5 bases at V and 6 bases at J, with 14 bases between the two ends. The CDR3 sequence: CASSPLSKGQPQHF. CDR3 sequence (DNA): TGTGCCAGCAGTCCCCTCTCTAAGGGTCAGCCCCAGCATTTT.

The CDR3 reads CAWKGPGESQPQHF. Written as DNA, the CDR3 is TGTGCCTGGAAGGGGCCAGGGGAGAGTCAGCCCCAGCATTTT. The J gene is TRBJ1-5, the V gene TRBV30; TRBD1 might be the D (6 bases). Germline V gene sequence: CDR1 GTSNPN, CDR2 SVGIG (reference sequence). Trimming pared 4 bases from V and 6 bases from J, leaving 16 bases between. The CDR3 sequence is 14 residues long. The full variable domain, its missing parts supplied by reference TRBV30 and TRBJ1-5, is SQTIHQWPATLVQPVGSPLSLECTVEGTSNPNLYWYRQAAGRGLQLLFYSVGIGQISSEVPQNLSASRPQDRQFILSSKKLLLSDSGFYLCAWKGPGESQPQHFGDGTRLSIL.

The chain has TRBV7-9 and TRBJ2-1; D unresolved. The CDR3 consists of 12 residues. V was pared by 5 bases and J by 0 bases, with 2 bases between. CDR1 and CDR2 from the germline V gene are SEHNR and FQNEAQ (reference sequence). In DNA, the CDR3 is TGTGCCAGCAGCGTCTCCTACAATGAGCAGTTCTTC. Translation gives CASSVSYNEQFF.

The gene calls are TRBV29-1 and TRBJ2-1, with D possibly TRBD2 on 6 matching bases. V was trimmed by 6 bases and J by 4 bases, leaving 19 bases between them. The germline gives CDR1 SQVTM, CDR2 ANQGSEA. The CDR3 has 15 residues. CDR3 loop: CSVTRDSNLYNEQFF. CDR3 bases: TGCAGCGTGACCCGGGACTCCAACTTATACAATGAGCAGTTCTTC.

CDR3 bases: TGTGCCAGCAGCGTTTCTAGCGGGAGTACATACAATGAGCAGTTCTTC. Amino acids: CASSVSSGSTYNEQFF. The V gene is TRBV9, the J gene TRBJ2-1; 10 bases map to TRBD2. This CDR3 spans 16 amino acids. With V trimmed by 2 bases and J by 4 bases, 6 bases remained unmatched. CDR1 and CDR2 from the germline V gene are SGDLS and YYNGEE.

The chain links TRBV6-5 to TRBJ2-7; 7 nucleotides line up with TRBD2. The CDR3 spans 14 residues. In germline, CDR1 is MNHEY, CDR2 SVGAGI. V was clipped by 5 bases and J by 6 bases; unmatched bases: 10. The CDR3 bases are TGTGCCAGCAGTCCGAGCGGGAATCTACTCGAGCAGTACTTC. The encoded protein is CASSPSGNLLEQYF.

The V call is TRBV5-1, the J call TRBJ2-1; 7 bases agree with TRBD1. The germline CDR1 and CDR2 sequences are SGHRS and YFSETQ. The CDR3 totals 14 residues. J was trimmed by 3 bases and V by 4 bases; bases with no gene match: 4. The CDR3 DNA reads TGCGCCAGCAGCACAGGGGCGAGCTACAATGAGCAGTTCTTC. Translating it yields CASSTGASYNEQFF.

J is TRBJ1-5 and V is TRBV18; D might be TRBD1 (5 bases). This CDR3 region has 15 residues. Germline V CDR1 and CDR2: KGHSH, LQKENI. The V and J ends lost 2 bases and 1 base respectively, with 9 bases between them. DNA for the CDR3: TGTGCCAGCTCACCAAAGGGGTCGAGCAATCAGCCCCAGCATTTT. As protein: CASSPKGSSNQPQHF.

The genes are TRBV2 and TRBJ1-5; 8 nucleotides align to TRBD1. The CDR3 length is 15 residues. With 7 bases clipped from V and 1 base from J, the junction kept 6 bases outside the gene matches. Germline V lookup: CDR1 SNHLY, CDR2 FYNNEI. CDR3 coding DNA: TGTGCCAGCAACCGACAGGGGTCGAGCAATCAGCCCCAGCATTTT. This sequence encodes CASNRQGSSNQPQHF. The full variable domain, completed using reference TRBV2 and TRBJ1-5, is EPEVTQTPSHQVTQMGQEVILRCVPISNHLYFYWYRQILGQKVEFLVSFYNNEISEKSEIFDDQFSVERPDGSNFTLKIRSTKLEDSAMYFCASNRQGSSNQPQHFGDGTRLSIL.

V usage is TRBV18 and J usage is TRBJ2-3, with 7 bases aligning to TRBD1. CDR3 length: 12 residues. Unmatched junction bases numbered 2, after V lost 6 bases and J lost 5 bases. The germline V gene encodes CDR1 KGHSH and CDR2 LQKENI. The CDR3 here is CASSRQGDTQYF. CDR3 DNA: TGTGCCAGCTCCCGACAGGGAGATACGCAGTATTTT. Full variable domain (rest looked up from reference TRBV18 and TRBJ2-3): NAGVMQNPRHLVRRRGQEARLRCSPMKGHSHVYWYRQLPEEGLKFMVYLQKENIIDESGMPKERFSAEFPKEGPSILRIQQVVRGDSAAYFCASSRQGDTQYFGPGTRLTVL.

V and J are TRBV2 and TRBJ2-2; maybe TRBD1 (6 bases). The CDR3 is made up of 15 amino acids. The germline V gene encodes CDR1 SNHLY and CDR2 FYNNEI. Deletions cut 4 bases from V and 2 bases from J, with 11 bases between. The DNA for the CDR3 is TGTGCCAGCAGTGGCAGGGGTCTTAACACCGGGGAGCTGTTTTTT. It is translated as CASSGRGLNTGELFF. The full variable domain, rest sourced from reference TRBV2 and TRBJ2-2, is EPEVTQTPSHQVTQMGQEVILRCVPISNHLYFYWYRQILGQKVEFLVSFYNNEISEKSEIFDDQFSVERPDGSNFTLKIRSTKLEDSAMYFCASSGRGLNTGELFFGEGSRLTVL.

This sequence joins TRBV9 and TRBJ2-7; 8 bases line up with TRBD1. The trim removed 4 bases at V and 0 bases at J, leaving 9 bases unmatched. Germline V gene sequence: CDR1 SGDLS, CDR2 YYNGEE. The CDR3 extends over 16 amino acids. The CDR3 reads CASSPQGDTYSYEQYF. As DNA, the CDR3 is TGTGCCAGCAGCCCACAGGGGGACACCTACTCCTACGAGCAGTACTTC.

The chain has TRBV10-1 and TRBJ2-3; D not resolved. This CDR3 has 13 residues. CDR1 and CDR2 (germline): WNHNN, SYGVQD (reference sequence). V lost 4 bases to trimming and J lost 2 bases, with 7 bases between them. In DNA form, the CDR3 reads TGCGCCAGCAGTGGATACTCCACAGATACGCAGTATTTT. Amino acid sequence: CASSGYSTDTQYF.

The rearrangement joins TRBV11-2 to TRBJ2-1; 9 nucleotides match TRBD1. Germline-derived CDR1 and CDR2 are SGHAT and FQNNGV. This CDR3 is built from 17 residues. The V and J ends lost 2 bases and 5 bases, in that order; junction bases with no gene match: 10. This chain's CDR3 is CASSLSSGTGFNNEQFF. The CDR3 DNA reads as TGTGCCAGCAGCTTATCTTCCGGGACAGGGTTTAACAATGAGCAGTTCTTC.

This rearrangement joins TRBV19 to TRBJ1-4, with 7 bases identical to TRBD1. Germline trimming cut 10 bases from V and 4 bases from J; bases unmatched to any gene: 18. Germline CDR1 is LNHDA and CDR2 is SQIVND (reference sequence). The CDR3 is 17 residues long. CDR3 bases: TGTGCCACCTCACAGGGGCCGGAAACTTACCTTAATGAAAAACTGTTTTTT. It translates to CATSQGPETYLNEKLFF.

V gene TRBV15 combines with J gene TRBJ1-1; D gene uncertain. The CDR3 consists of 15 residues. The V and J ends lost 1 base and 0 bases respectively, with 9 bases between them. CDR1 LNHNV and CDR2 YYDKDF come from the germline V gene (reference sequence). CDR3 coding DNA: TGTGCCACCAGCAGAGCCGGGTCTATGAACACTGAAGCTTTCTTT. It is translated as CATSRAGSMNTEAFF.

This rearrangement joins TRBV5-5 to TRBJ2-7; the match to TRBD2 covers 11 bases. Trimming at V came to 4 bases and at J to 4 bases, leaving 4 bases not matched to a gene. Germline-derived CDR1 and CDR2 are SGHKS and YYEKEE (reference sequence). CDR3 size: 14 residues. The CDR3 region is CASSRGLADYEQYF. CDR3 in DNA: TGTGCCAGCAGCCGGGGACTAGCGGATTACGAGCAGTACTTC.

This clone was seen a few times. The chain carries TRBV14 and TRBJ1-2; D perhaps matches TRBD1 (5 bases). V lost 3 bases and J lost 1, with 15 bases in between. In germline, CDR1 is SGHDN, CDR2 FVKESK. The CDR3 length is 16 residues. CDR3 residues: CASSHRGATSNYGYTF. CDR3 coding DNA: TGTGCCAGCAGCCACCGGGGCGCAACGAGTAACTATGGCTACACCTTC.

The gene calls are TRBV6-6 and TRBJ1-1, with D possibly being TRBD1 (6 bases). V lost 6 bases and J lost 5, with 22 bases in between. This CDR3 has 16 residues. Germline CDR1 and CDR2: MNHNY and SVGAGI (reference sequence). The DNA for the CDR3 is TGTGCCAGCAGCCAGAATCTAGGCAGGGGAGAAACTGAAGCTTTCTTT. This encodes CASSQNLGRGETEAFF.

This clone appeared a single time. The V and J genes are TRBV4-1 and TRBJ2-1; 13 positions match TRBD2. CDR1 is MGHRA and CDR2 is YSYEKL in the germline V gene. Trimming cost V 2 bases and J 8 bases; bases outside gene matches: 3. The CDR3 is 15 amino acids. CDR3 coding DNA: TGCGCCAGCAGCCAACGGACTAGCGGGAGTGATGAGCAGTTCTTC. Amino acids: CASSQRTSGSDEQFF.

This chain uses TRBV7-3 with TRBJ2-6; D is perhaps TRBD1 (6 bases). The CDR3 covers 19 residues. Trimming pared 4 bases from V and 4 bases from J, leaving 23 bases between. Germline V lookup: CDR1 SGHTA, CDR2 FQGTGA. The CDR3 nucleotides are TGTGCCAGCAGCTCCCGGACAGTTGGTAGTTTTTCAGGGGCCAACGTCCTGACTTTC. Encoded protein: CASSSRTVGSFSGANVLTF.

The chain combines TRBV5-1 with TRBJ1-1; 7 nucleotides agree with TRBD1. This CDR3 has 14 amino acids. With 4 bases clipped from V and 0 bases from J, the junction kept 3 bases outside the gene matches. Germline loops: CDR1 SGHRS, CDR2 YFSETQ. CDR3 residues: CASSIGTVNTEAFF. CDR3 in DNA: TGCGCCAGCAGCATCGGGACAGTGAACACTGAAGCTTTCTTT.

V gene TRBV6-5 combines with J gene TRBJ2-1, with 9 bases matching TRBD2. J gave up 4 bases and V 10 bases, and 8 bases lay outside the gene matches. Germline CDR1 and CDR2: MNHEY and SVGAGI. The length of the CDR3 is 14 residues. CDR3 DNA sequence: TGTGCCACTACGTTACTAGCGGGTTACAATGAGCAGTTCTTC. Translated: CATTLLAGYNEQFF.

The chain recombines TRBV4-1 with TRBJ2-1; D unresolved. Germline CDR1 MGHRA, CDR2 YSYEKL. The V gene lost 0 bases and the J gene lost 2 bases, with 2 bases spanning the gap. This CDR3 comprises 13 residues. In DNA, the CDR3 is TGCGCCAGCAGCCAAGACCCCTACAATGAGCAGTTCTTC. This encodes CASSQDPYNEQFF.

The chain carries TRBV6-1 and TRBJ2-1; D gene ambiguous. V was pared by 0 bases and J by 7 bases, with 16 bases between. CDR3 size: 16 residues. The germline CDR1 and CDR2 sequences are MNHNS and SASEGT. The DNA of the CDR3 is TGTGCCAGCAGTGAAGCCAGGCTGGGGTTGCAGAATGAGCAGTTCTTC. Protein: CASSEARLGLQNEQFF.

This rearrangement joins TRBV29-1 to TRBJ1-2; D gene unclear. Trimming shortened V by 6 bases and J by 1 base, and 9 bases separated the two germline ends. This CDR3 region has 12 residues. Looked up from germline, CDR1 is SQVTM and CDR2 is ANQGSEA. CDR3 amino acids: CSVETDNYGYTF. The CDR3 nucleotides read TGCAGCGTCGAGACGGATAACTATGGCTACACCTTC. The variable domain in full, completed from reference TRBV29-1 and TRBJ1-2, reads SAVISQKPSRDICQRGTSLTIQCQVDSQVTMMFWYRQQPGQSLTLIATANQGSEATYESGFVIDKFPISRPNLTFSTLTVSNMSPEDSSIYLCSVETDNYGYTFGSGTRLTVV.

The chain recombines TRBV5-1 with TRBJ1-2; the match to TRBD1 covers 7 bases. In germline, CDR1 is SGHRS, CDR2 YFSETQ. The V gene end was trimmed by 4 bases and the J gene end by 5 bases; junction bases not matched to a gene: 8. This CDR3 comprises 14 residues. The DNA for the CDR3 is TGCGCCAGCAGCACCGGGACAGAGAGTTATGGCTACACCTTC. Translation gives CASSTGTESYGYTF.

The chain is built from TRBV5-6 and TRBJ2-7; D is ambiguous. Germline loops: CDR1 SGHDT, CDR2 YYEEEE. This CDR3 has 15 residues. Trimming removed 0 bases from V and 3 bases from J, with 13 bases in between. The CDR3 region is CASSLDGGLYYEQYF. Here the CDR3 DNA reads TGTGCCAGCAGCTTGGATGGTGGTCTATACTACGAGCAGTACTTC.

This chain uses TRBV18 with TRBJ2-7, with 10 bases aligning to TRBD2. Germline CDR1 reads KGHSH; CDR2 reads LQKENI. The CDR3 is made up of 15 amino acids. After removal of 3 bases from V and 5 bases from J, the junction contained 7 bases not matched to a gene. The CDR3 DNA sequence: TGTGCCAGCTCACCCGCTAGCGGGAGAGGCAACGAGCAGTACTTC. Its protein is CASSPASGRGNEQYF.